Listed here are 5 T cell receptor beta chains from one sample, sequenced in a study of blood T cells in healthy people across ages. Using a J-beta primer mix together with a sample-barcoded 5' primer, a second PCR was run for roughly 6 to 12 cycles. Using its own MiXCR run on the 5' RACE reads, TCRdb lists one record per CDR3 protein. The table includes 660,000 or so distinct CDR3 sequences, approximately 59% detected once. Source material: blood. The source is a man aged 55 to 70 in good health.

The CDR3 protein is CATSRDRGAGAPETQYF. CDR3 sequence (DNA): TGTGCCACCAGCAGAGATAGAGGAGCGGGGGCTCCAGAGACCCAGTACTTC. The chain couples TRBV15 to TRBJ2-5; TRBD2 aligns across 8 bases. V lost 0 bases to trimming and J lost 4 bases; unmatched junction nucleotides: 10. Germline V gene lookup returns CDR1 LNHNV and CDR2 YYDKDF (reference sequence). This CDR3 has 17 amino acids.

This rearrangement joins TRBV29-1 to TRBJ2-3; TRBD2 agrees at 7 bases. CDR1 is SQVTM and CDR2 is ANQGSEA in the germline V gene. The V gene end was trimmed by 7 bases and the J gene end by 4 bases; junction bases not matched to a gene: 5. The CDR3 has 12 amino acids. The CDR3 loop reads CSAGEGADTQYF. CDR3 sequence (DNA): TGCAGCGCTGGGGAGGGTGCAGATACGCAGTATTTT.

This clonotype was picked up a small number of times. The DNA of the CDR3 is TGCAGCGTCCTCAGGGGGCAGGGCTCCTACGAGCAGTACTTC. This gives the protein CSVLRGQGSYEQYF. V and J are TRBV29-1 and TRBJ2-7; 8 bases match TRBD1. The V gene end was trimmed by 6 bases and the J gene end by 0 bases; junction bases not matched to a gene: 7. CDR1 is SQVTM and CDR2 is ANQGSEA in the germline V gene. This CDR3 has 14 amino acids.

The genes are TRBV6-1 and TRBJ1-6; D uncertain. CDR1 and CDR2 (germline): MNHNS, SASEGT. V lost 5 bases to trimming and J lost 5 bases, with 10 bases between them. This CDR3 has 14 amino acids. The CDR3 protein is CASSRSADNSPLHF. CDR3 nucleotides: TGTGCCAGCAGTCGTTCCGCTGATAATTCACCCCTCCACTTT.

In this sample, this clonotype turned up once. The chain is built from TRBV6-2 or TRBV6-3 and TRBJ2-5; TRBD2 might be the D (5 bases). The CDR3 has 15 amino acids. Germline V gene lookup returns CDR1 MNHEY and CDR2 SVGEGT. V lost 4 bases and J 2 bases, leaving 14 bases between the germline ends. The DNA of the CDR3 is TGTGCCAGCAGTTCCCTCACTAGTCGGCAAGAGACCCAGTACTTC. It is translated as CASSSLTSRQETQYF.